Here is one TCR beta chain with its context. The germline CDR1 and CDR2 sequences are SGHRS and YFSETQ. The CDR3 has 14 amino acids. J lost 3 bases, V lost 4 bases, and 6 bases had no gene match. Sequencing used immunoSEQ multiplex PCR; TCRdb keeps in-frame clones, though not all of them. This sample has 130,000 to 150,000 clones, with around 72% found just once. This entry comes from a study of blood T cell repertoires in COVID-19. Across the whole study: COVID-19 samples collected from the United States, Italy and Spain covered acute and convalescent phases. In each case, the material was cDNA or gDNA derived from T cells, B-cell-depleted T cells, or PBMCs.

This TCR was recovered from a woman in her sixties with acute or convalescent COVID-19. The gene calls are TRBV5-1 and TRBJ2-7; 8 bases are shared with TRBD1. Material: peripheral blood. CDR3 in amino acids: CASSRTGGDYEQYF. The CDR3 coding sequence is TGCGCCAGCAGCCGAACAGGGGGTGACTACGAGCAGTACTTC.